The 18 T cell receptor beta chains below all came from one sample that was sequenced in a study of metastatic and nonmetastatic thyroid tumors. TCRdb used MiXCR to call clones anew from the PCR reads. The sample lists 26,000 or so clones, 16% seen once, with about 6% in the top ten. None of the patients had undergone any treatment ahead of thyroid surgery. Sequencing was done on a sample of blood. The receptors shown here come from a male donor with papillary thyroid cancer or a benign thyroid nodule (not recorded which). Some clones in this sample may be carry-over from other donors' samples.

The genes are TRBV5-1 and TRBJ1-2; D possibly corresponds to TRBD1 (6 bases). CDR3 length: 13 residues. V gave up 0 bases and J gave up 8 bases, with 11 bases separating them. Germline loops: CDR1 SGHRS, CDR2 YFSETQ. CDR3 DNA sequence: TGCGCCAGCAGCTTGGTCGGGGGCCTCGGCTACACCTTC. It yields the protein CASSLVGGLGYTF.

This clone was seen repeatedly, ten times or more. Other nucleotide sequences from this sample produce the same CDR3. This CDR3 reads CASSEREARSTQYF. CDR3 in DNA: TGTGCCAGCAGTGAAAGGGAGGCCCGTTCAACGCAGTATTTT. This sequence joins TRBV6-1 and TRBJ2-3, with D possibly TRBD2 on 6 matching bases. V lost 2 bases, J lost 9 bases, and 15 bases lay in between. The V gene's germline CDR1 is MNHNS and CDR2 SASEGT. CDR3 length: 14 residues.

The chain has TRBV13 and TRBJ2-3; 7 bases line up with TRBD2. The trim removed 4 bases at V and 3 bases at J, leaving 4 bases unmatched. In germline, CDR1 is PRHDT, CDR2 FYEKMQ (reference sequence). The CDR3 loop spans 14 amino acids. CDR3 protein: CASSSSGETDTQYF. The CDR3 region has the DNA TGTGCCAGCAGCTCGAGCGGGGAGACAGATACGCAGTATTTT.

This clone was counted at least ten times. The chain is built from TRBV11-3 and TRBJ2-5; D is unresolved. From germline, CDR1 is SGHNT and CDR2 YENEEA. The CDR3 extends over 13 amino acids. The V gene lost 2 bases and the J gene lost 3 bases, with 7 bases spanning the gap. CDR3 in amino acids: CASSLYPEETQYF. Here the CDR3 DNA reads TGTGCCAGCAGCTTATATCCAGAAGAGACCCAGTACTTC.

This clone has a count of ten or more. The chain carries TRBV4-1 and TRBJ1-3; D is undetermined. CDR1 MGHRA and CDR2 YSYEKL come from the germline V gene. Trimming removed 0 bases from V and 0 bases from J, with 9 bases in between. This CDR3 has 16 amino acids. CDR3 DNA: TGCGCCAGCAGCCAAGAGGCACTTAACTCTGGAAACACCATATATTTT. Translated, it gives CASSQEALNSGNTIYF.

Many counts were recorded for this clone. This chain connects TRBV6-4 to TRBJ1-1; D is perhaps TRBD1 (6 bases). The CDR3 has 15 residues. Germline CDR1 and CDR2: MRHNA and SNTAGT. With 7 bases removed from V and 3 bases from J, the gap between germline ends came to 18 bases. In DNA, the CDR3 is TGTGCCAGCATCAGAAAGGGAGGGGGGTACACTGAAGCTTTCTTT. This translates into CASIRKGGGYTEAFF.

Ten or more counts support this clone. V gene TRBV27 combines with J gene TRBJ2-7; a possible D gene is TRBD1 (6 bases). The CDR3 has 15 amino acids. Germline V gene sequence: CDR1 MNHEY, CDR2 SMNVEV (reference sequence). The ends were cut back, 1 base at V and 6 bases at J, with 16 bases in the middle. Written as DNA, the CDR3 is TGTGCCAGCAGTTTATTGGCAGGGGTAACAGTCGAGCAGTACTTC. Protein sequence: CASSLLAGVTVEQYF.

This clone showed up just once. The chain joins TRBV5-4 to TRBJ1-6; no firm D call. In germline, CDR1 is SGHNT, CDR2 YYREEE (reference sequence). The CDR3 length is 14 residues. Trimming removed 0 bases at V and 6 bases at J, with 7 bases between. The CDR3 bases are TGTGCCAGCAGCTTGGAGCAGATTAATTCACCCCTCCACTTT. Translation: CASSLEQINSPLHF.

This clone was picked up many times. The chain has TRBV11-2 and TRBJ2-1; 10 bases are shared with TRBD2. Trimming at V came to 0 bases and at J to 3 bases, leaving 5 bases not matched to a gene. CDR3 size: 17 residues. Germline-derived CDR1 and CDR2 are SGHAT and FQNNGV. CDR3 sequence reads: CASSLENSGRYYNEQFF. CDR3 coding DNA: TGTGCCAGCAGCTTAGAGAATAGCGGGAGGTACTACAATGAGCAGTTCTTC.

The gene calls are TRBV5-1 and TRBJ2-1; 8 nucleotides line up with TRBD1. The germline V gene has CDR1 SGHRS and CDR2 YFSETQ. Unmatched junction bases numbered 6, after V lost 4 bases and J lost 6 bases. This CDR3 is built from 14 residues. The CDR3 reads CASSLDRAGNEQFF. CDR3 nucleotides: TGCGCCAGCAGCCTGGACAGGGCAGGCAATGAGCAGTTCTTC.

The chain couples TRBV5-1 to TRBJ1-3; tentatively, D is TRBD1 (6 bases). CDR1 is SGHRS, CDR2 YFSETQ, per germline. The V end lost 2 bases, the J end lost 0 bases, and 15 bases lay between the germline ends. The CDR3 is made up of 17 amino acids. CDR3 loop: CASSFMPGHRSGNTIYF. CDR3 DNA: TGCGCCAGCAGCTTCATGCCGGGACATCGCTCTGGAAACACCATATATTTT.

The CDR3 reads CASRPGGWDGYTF. CDR3 DNA: TGCGCCAGCAGGCCAGGGGGCTGGGATGGCTACACCTTC. The V gene is TRBV5-1, the J gene TRBJ1-2; TRBD1 aligns across 8 bases. This CDR3 comprises 13 residues. Trimming cost V 5 bases and J 6 bases; bases outside gene matches: 6. The germline gives CDR1 SGHRS, CDR2 YFSETQ.

The table lists this clone with many counts. The rearrangement uses TRBV4-1 and TRBJ2-2; no firm D call. Trimming cost V 5 bases and J 6 bases, with 13 bases left between them. CDR3 length: 14 residues. CDR1 and CDR2 from the germline V gene are MGHRA and YSYEKL. The CDR3 region is CASSSATSPGELFF. CDR3 DNA sequence: TGCGCCAGCAGCTCAGCAACCTCCCCCGGGGAGCTGTTTTTT.

This clone showed up many times. The chain recombines TRBV3-1 with TRBJ1-1; D may be TRBD1 (5 bases). Germline loops: CDR1 LGHDT, CDR2 YNNKEL (reference sequence). This CDR3 comprises 12 residues. Trimming removed 6 bases at V and 11 bases at J, with 16 bases between. The CDR3 region has the DNA TGTGCCAGCAGTATCAAGGGGAGTACGGCTTTCTTT. As protein: CASSIKGSTAFF.

This clone was picked up many times. The chain uses TRBV6-1 and TRBJ1-4; 9 positions match TRBD1. Trimming cost V 4 bases and J 8 bases; bases outside gene matches: 11. CDR1 is MNHNS, CDR2 SASEGT, per germline. The CDR3 has 16 residues. CDR3 in DNA: TGTGCCAGCAGTGCTGTCCCACAGGGGGCGGGGGAAAAACTGTTTTTT. Encoded protein: CASSAVPQGAGEKLFF.

As to this clone: The junction departs from the called germline gene at one end, perhaps through a read error. The chain carries TRBV28 and TRBJ1-2; D is undetermined. This CDR3 contains 15 residues. Germline V lookup: CDR1 MDHEN, CDR2 SYDVKM. CDR3 amino acids: CASSVSLAGNYCYTF. The CDR3 DNA sequence: TGTGCCAGCAGTGTATCTTTGGCAGGAAACTATTGCTACACCTTC.

This clone has at least ten counts. The sample holds other DNA sequences that translate to the same CDR3. The V call is TRBV7-9, the J call TRBJ2-7, with D perhaps matching TRBD2 (5 bases). Germline CDR1 is SEHNR and CDR2 is FQNEAQ (reference sequence). V was clipped by 9 bases and J by 4 bases, with 16 bases between them. The CDR3 spans 13 residues. The CDR3 loop reads CASSPPTGYEQYF. The DNA for the CDR3 is TGTGCCAGTAGCCCCCCCACGGGGTACGAGCAGTACTTC.

This clone showed up many times. One base away lies a much larger clone, so this may be a sequencing read error. The chain employs TRBV5-1 and TRBJ2-7; D may be TRBD1 or TRBD2 (5 bases each). The CDR3 runs 13 residues. CDR1 is SGHRS and CDR2 is YFSETQ in the germline V gene. Trimming took 7 bases from V and 5 from J, leaving 16 bases between them. CDR3 residues: CASFGDRRNEQYF. Here the CDR3 DNA reads TGCGCCAGCTTCGGGGACCGCCGCAACGAGCAGTACTTC. Filled out from reference TRBV5-1 and TRBJ2-7, the complete variable domain reads KAGVTQTPRYLIKTRGQQVTLSCSPISGHRSVSWYQQTPGQGLQFLFEYFSETQRNKGNFPGRFSGRQFSNSRSEMNVSTLELGDSALYLCASFGDRRNEQYFGPGTRLTVT.